This paragraph reports one T cell receptor beta chain. Its antigen is undetermined. The data stem from a study of cytomegalovirus exposure and HLA in healthy donors. Study-wide results and caveats: A few chains linked to CMV were shown in vitro to be specific for CMV antigens. TCR beta V segments were, for the most part, productive about 90% or about 30% of the time in an earlier analysis. A later look showed TCR association rates differing by HLA locus, highest for DRB1 and lowest for HLA-C.

PCR used 60 Vbeta primers and 13 Jbeta primers. Sequencing was performed with immunoSEQ multiplex PCR; in TCRdb, only in-frame clones are kept and a portion is missing. The sample's table shows 200,000 to 250,000 clones. In germline, CDR1 is SEHNR, CDR2 FQNEAQ (reference sequence). The CDR3 runs 16 residues. V was clipped by 4 bases and J by 2 bases; unmatched bases: 5. The receptor comes from a girl aged 2-10 years in good health and CMV-seropositive. The sequencing sample was made of PBMCs. The chain links TRBV7-9 to TRBJ2-2; 9 bases fit TRBD1. CDR3 bases: TGTGCCAGCAGCTCGGGACAGGGAATAAACACCGGGGAGCTGTTTTTT. It specifies CASSSGQGINTGELFF.